Presented here are 10 T cell receptor beta chains from one specimen sequenced in a study of chemoradiotherapy in HPV16-positive cancers. Profiling relied on immunoSEQ multiplex PCR, and the TCRdb table lists in-frame clones only, not all of them. The data contain about 7,900 clones, about 80% of them singletons. This sample was gathered from a patient who underwent chemoradiotherapy. These receptors were collected from a human donor with HPV-associated anogenital cancer.

V is TRBV5-6 and J is TRBJ1-1; 7 positions agree with TRBD1. After removal of 3 bases from V and 0 bases from J, the junction contained 8 bases not matched to a gene. The germline V gene encodes CDR1 SGHDT and CDR2 YYEEEE. There are 16 residues in the CDR3. This CDR3 is CASSSLTGNMNTEAFF. In DNA form, the CDR3 reads TGTGCCAGCAGCTCCCTGACAGGGAACATGAACACTGAAGCTTTCTTT.

The chain recombines TRBV4-1 with TRBJ2-7, with TRBD2 matching over 7 bases. Germline assignment: CDR1 MGHRA and CDR2 YSYEKL. CDR3 length: 14 amino acids. The J segment lost 3 bases and the V segment lost 1 base, leaving 3 bases of the junction unmatched. The CDR3 bases are TGCGCCAGCAGCCAAGTATGGGAGGGCTACGAGCAGTACTTC. As protein: CASSQVWEGYEQYF.

This sequence joins TRBV5-4 and TRBJ2-7; 12 positions match TRBD2. The CDR3 length is 16 residues. Trimming removed 4 bases from V and 3 bases from J; junction bases left unmatched: 8. The germline CDR1 and CDR2 sequences are SGHNT and YYREEE (reference sequence). CDR3: CASSPRTSGTRYEQYF. The CDR3 DNA sequence: TGTGCCAGCAGCCCTCGGACTAGCGGGACGCGCTACGAGCAGTACTTC.

A single count supports this clone. The rearrangement links TRBV12-1 to TRBJ1-1; the table's D call, TRBD1, has no DNA check behind it. TRBV12-1 is termed a pseudogene. This CDR3 is 15 amino acids long. CDR3: CASSFGGTFRAEAFF. CDR3 coding DNA: TGTGCCAGCAGCTTTGGGGGAACCTTCAGGGCTGAAGCTTTCTTT.

This rearrangement joins TRBV9 to TRBJ2-7, with TRBD1 matching 12 bases. Germline loops: CDR1 SGDLS, CDR2 YYNGEE. There are 15 residues in the CDR3. V shed 4 bases and J 4 bases; nucleotides not matched to a gene: 6. CDR3 in DNA: TGTGCCAGCAGCATCCGGGACAGGGGGCCTTACGAGCAGTACTTC. Residues: CASSIRDRGPYEQYF.

V and J are TRBV19 and TRBJ2-6, with D perhaps matching TRBD2 (6 bases). The germline CDR1 and CDR2 sequences are LNHDA and SQIVND (reference sequence). Trimming took off 4 bases at V and 7 bases at J, with 11 bases between the two ends. CDR3 length: 14 residues. CDR3 loop: CASSRGEEANVLTF. The CDR3 DNA reads as TGTGCCAGTAGTAGGGGGGAGGAAGCCAACGTCCTGACTTTC.

This clone has a single count. V usage is TRBV18 and J usage is TRBJ2-5; D is perhaps TRBD1 (5 bases). The ends were cut back, 1 base at V and 5 bases at J, with 14 bases in the middle. The V gene's germline CDR1 is KGHSH and CDR2 LQKENI. CDR3 size: 15 residues. For the CDR3, the DNA is TGTGCCAGCTCACCACGACAGCCCGGGCGGGAGACCCAGTACTTC. It specifies CASSPRQPGRETQYF.

This clone turned up a few times. The chain uses TRBV28 and TRBJ1-2, with D perhaps matching TRBD1 (6 bases). The CDR3 length is 13 residues. Between the trimmed V and J ends, which lost 8 bases and 6 bases, there was a span of 16 bases. CDR1 and CDR2 from the germline V gene are MDHEN and SYDVKM. Here the CDR3 reads CASVQGSSDGYTF. CDR3 in DNA: TGTGCCAGCGTACAGGGCTCTTCTGATGGCTACACCTTC.

The chain has TRBV2 and TRBJ1-3; D call uncertain. Deletions cut 6 bases from V and 9 bases from J, with 6 bases between. The CDR3 consists of 10 residues. Germline-derived CDR1 and CDR2 are SNHLY and FYNNEI. The CDR3 region is CASRDATIYF. DNA of the CDR3: TGTGCCAGCAGGGACGCCACCATATATTTT. Full variable domain (outside the CDR3, taken from reference TRBV2 and TRBJ1-3): EPEVTQTPSHQVTQMGQEVILRCVPISNHLYFYWYRQILGQKVEFLVSFYNNEISEKSEIFDDQFSVERPDGSNFTLKIRSTKLEDSAMYFCASRDATIYFGEGSWLTVV.

The rearrangement links TRBV7-9 to TRBJ2-1; TRBD2 agrees at 10 bases. The junction had 15 bases not matched to a gene; V was cut back by 5 bases and J by 8 bases. Looked up from germline, CDR1 is SEHNR and CDR2 is FQNEAQ (reference sequence). The CDR3 is 17 amino acids. CDR3 loop: CASSRGRPSGSTHEQFF. The CDR3 bases are TGTGCCAGCAGCCGGGGGAGACCTAGCGGGAGTACCCATGAGCAGTTCTTC.